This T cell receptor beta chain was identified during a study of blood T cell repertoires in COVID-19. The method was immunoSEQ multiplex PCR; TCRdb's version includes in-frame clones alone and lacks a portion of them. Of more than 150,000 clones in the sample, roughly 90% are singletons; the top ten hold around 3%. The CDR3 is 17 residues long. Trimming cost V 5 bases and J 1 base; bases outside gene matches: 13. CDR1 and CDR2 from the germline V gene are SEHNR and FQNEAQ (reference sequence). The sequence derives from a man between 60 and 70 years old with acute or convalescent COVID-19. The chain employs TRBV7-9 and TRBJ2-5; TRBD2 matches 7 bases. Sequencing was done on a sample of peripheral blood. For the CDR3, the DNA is TGTGCCAGCAGCCCTACACATCAAGGGACTATCCAAGAGACCCAGTACTTC. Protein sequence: CASSPTHQGTIQETQYF.